This T cell receptor (beta chain) stems from a study of blood T cell repertoires in COVID-19. The assay was immunoSEQ multiplex PCR, and TCRdb's table has in-frame clones only and misses some. The sample lists 150,000 to 200,000 clones; around nine tenths were seen once. V shed 3 bases and J shed 6 bases, with 6 bases lying between them. The length of the CDR3 is 11 residues. The germline CDR1 and CDR2 sequences are SEHNR and FQNEAQ (reference sequence). This chain joins TRBV7-9 and TRBJ2-7; D ambiguous. The receptor was isolated from a man between 18 and 29 years old with active or convalescent COVID-19. Input material: peripheral blood. CDR3 DNA: TGTGCCAGCAGCTTTGCGTCCGAGCAGTACTTC. Encoded protein: CASSFASEQYF. The full variable domain, completed using reference TRBV7-9 and TRBJ2-7, is DTGVSQNPRHKITKRGQNVTFRCDPISEHNRLYWYRQTLGQGPEFLTYFQNEAQLEKSRLLSDRFSAERPKGSFSTLEIQRTEQGDSAMYLCASSFASEQYFGPGTRLTVT.